This TCR beta chain was sequenced for a study of T cells in Graves' hyperthyroidism and ophthalmopathy. In patients aged 18 to 65, hyperthyroidism was newly diagnosed, with duration under 2 months. TCR beta CDR3 regions were amplified from RNA transcripts. TCR CDR3 regions were first amplified by RT-PCR with HTBI primers. A single record per CDR3 protein comes from TCRdb applying MiXCR to the multiplex PCR reads. The sample gives roughly 380,000 distinct CDR3 sequences, about 14% of which show up once; 8% to 13% is in the top ten. The CDR3 loop spans 14 amino acids. The V end was cut by 1 base, the J end by 2 bases, with 6 bases between. In germline, CDR1 is LNHDA, CDR2 SQIVND (reference sequence). This clonotype has just a few counts.

This clonotype originated in an older woman with Graves' hyperthyroidism. The chain recombines TRBV19 with TRBJ1-3; D remains ambiguous. The sample consisted of blood. CDR3 sequence reads: CASSIGAAGNTIYF. As DNA, the CDR3 is TGTGCCAGTAGTATAGGGGCAGCTGGAAACACCATATATTTT.